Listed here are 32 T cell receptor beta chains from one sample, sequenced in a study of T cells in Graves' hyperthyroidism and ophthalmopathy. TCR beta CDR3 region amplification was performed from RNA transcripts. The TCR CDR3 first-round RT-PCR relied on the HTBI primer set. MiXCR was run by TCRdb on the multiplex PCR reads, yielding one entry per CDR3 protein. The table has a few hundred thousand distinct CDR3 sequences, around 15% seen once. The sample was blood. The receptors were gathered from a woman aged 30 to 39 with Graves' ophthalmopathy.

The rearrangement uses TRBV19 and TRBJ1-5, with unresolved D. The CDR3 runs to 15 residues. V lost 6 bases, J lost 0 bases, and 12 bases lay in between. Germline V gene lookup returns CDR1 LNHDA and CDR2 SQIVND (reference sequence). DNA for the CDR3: TGTGCCAGTAGAACCACCGGATATAGCAATCAGCCCCAGCATTTT. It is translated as CASRTTGYSNQPQHF. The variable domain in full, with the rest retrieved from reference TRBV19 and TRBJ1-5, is DGGITQSPKYLFRKEGQNVTLSCEQNLNHDAMYWYRQDPGQGLRLIYYSQIVNDFQKGDIAEGYSVSREKKESFPLTVTSAQKNPTAFYLCASRTTGYSNQPQHFGDGTRLSIL.

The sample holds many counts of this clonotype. CDR3 in amino acids: CASSSYPRTVQETQYF. As DNA, the CDR3 is TGTGCCAGCAGCTCCTACCCGAGGACAGTACAAGAGACCCAGTACTTC. The gene calls are TRBV7-6 and TRBJ2-5, with D maybe TRBD1 (6 bases). The CDR3 sequence is 16 residues long. V gave up 4 bases and J gave up 2 bases, with 17 bases separating them. Germline CDR1 SGHVS, CDR2 FNYEAQ.

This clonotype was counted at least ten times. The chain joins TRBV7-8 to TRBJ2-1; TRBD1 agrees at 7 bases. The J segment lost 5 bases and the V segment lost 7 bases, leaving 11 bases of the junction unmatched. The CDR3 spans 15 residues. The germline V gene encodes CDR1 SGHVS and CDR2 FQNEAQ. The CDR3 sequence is CASKSPQGVHNEQFF. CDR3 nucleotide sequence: TGTGCCAGCAAATCCCCGCAGGGGGTCCACAATGAGCAGTTCTTC.

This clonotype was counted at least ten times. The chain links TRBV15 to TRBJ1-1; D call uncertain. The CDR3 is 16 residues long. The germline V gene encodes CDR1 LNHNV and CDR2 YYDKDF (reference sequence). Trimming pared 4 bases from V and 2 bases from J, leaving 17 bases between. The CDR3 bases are TGTGCCACCAGCACAAGTGGGGAGGGCGGAAACACTGAAGCTTTCTTT. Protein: CATSTSGEGGNTEAFF.

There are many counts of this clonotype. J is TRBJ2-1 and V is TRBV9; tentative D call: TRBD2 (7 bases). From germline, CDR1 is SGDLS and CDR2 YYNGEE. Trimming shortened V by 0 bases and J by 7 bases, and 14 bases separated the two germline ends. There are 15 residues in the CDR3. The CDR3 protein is CASSVGGGYGNEQFF. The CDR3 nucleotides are TGTGCCAGCAGCGTAGGCGGGGGCTACGGGAATGAGCAGTTCTTC.

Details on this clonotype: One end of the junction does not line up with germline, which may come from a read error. CDR3 sequence (DNA): TGTGCCGGCAGCTTAGGTCAGTTGAACACTGAAGCTTTCTTT. Amino acids: CAGSLGQLNTEAFF. This sequence joins TRBV7-9 and TRBJ1-1; D is undetermined. The germline CDR1 and CDR2 sequences are SEHNR and FQNEAQ (reference sequence). The CDR3 totals 14 residues.

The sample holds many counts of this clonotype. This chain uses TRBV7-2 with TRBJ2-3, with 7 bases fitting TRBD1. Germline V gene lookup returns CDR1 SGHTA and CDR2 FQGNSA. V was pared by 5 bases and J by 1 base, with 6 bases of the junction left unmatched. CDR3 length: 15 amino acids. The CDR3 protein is CASSPQGVGTDTQYF. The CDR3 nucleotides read TGTGCCAGCAGCCCCCAGGGGGTAGGCACAGATACGCAGTATTTT.

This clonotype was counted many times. CDR3 DNA sequence: TGTGCCAGCAGTTCCCTCATGAACACTGAAGCTTTCTTT. Its protein is CASSSLMNTEAFF. V and J are TRBV28 and TRBJ1-1; D gene uncertain. This CDR3 is 13 amino acids long. Germline V lookup: CDR1 MDHEN, CDR2 SYDVKM. The germline V and J ends were trimmed by 4 bases and 0 bases, with 6 bases remaining between them.

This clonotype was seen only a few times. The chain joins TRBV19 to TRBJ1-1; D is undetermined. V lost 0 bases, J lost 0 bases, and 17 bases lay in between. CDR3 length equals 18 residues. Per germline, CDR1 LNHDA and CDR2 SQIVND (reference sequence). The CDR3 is CASSIDLTRQPMNTEAFF. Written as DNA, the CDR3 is TGTGCCAGTAGTATAGATCTTACTAGGCAGCCCATGAACACTGAAGCTTTCTTT.

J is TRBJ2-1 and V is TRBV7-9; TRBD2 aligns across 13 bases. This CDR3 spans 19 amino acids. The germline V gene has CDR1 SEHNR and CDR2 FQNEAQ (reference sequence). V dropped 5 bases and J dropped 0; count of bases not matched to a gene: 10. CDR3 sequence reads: CASSARLAGGMSSYNEQFF. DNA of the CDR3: TGTGCCAGCAGCGCCCGACTAGCGGGGGGCATGAGCTCCTACAATGAGCAGTTCTTC.

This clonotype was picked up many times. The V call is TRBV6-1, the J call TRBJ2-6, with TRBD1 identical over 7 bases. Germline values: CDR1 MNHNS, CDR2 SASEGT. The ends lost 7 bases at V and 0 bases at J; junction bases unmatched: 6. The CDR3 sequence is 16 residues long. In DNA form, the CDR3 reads TGTGCCAGCAACTCGGGACAGCCCTCTGGGGCCAACGTCCTGACTTTC. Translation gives CASNSGQPSGANVLTF.

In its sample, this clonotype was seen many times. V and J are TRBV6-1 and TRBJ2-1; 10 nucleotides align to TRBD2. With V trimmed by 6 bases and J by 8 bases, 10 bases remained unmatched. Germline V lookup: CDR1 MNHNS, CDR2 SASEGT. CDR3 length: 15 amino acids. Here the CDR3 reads CASSHRLAGVYEQFF. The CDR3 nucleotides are TGTGCCAGCAGCCACAGACTAGCGGGTGTCTATGAGCAGTTCTTC.

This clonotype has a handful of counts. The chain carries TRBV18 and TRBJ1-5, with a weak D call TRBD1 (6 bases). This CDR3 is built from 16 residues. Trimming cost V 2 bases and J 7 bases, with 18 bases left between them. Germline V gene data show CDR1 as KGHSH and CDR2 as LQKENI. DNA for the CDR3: TGTGCCAGCTCACCAATTTCCGGGGGGGCGGAACAGCCCCAGCATTTT. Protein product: CASSPISGGAEQPQHF.

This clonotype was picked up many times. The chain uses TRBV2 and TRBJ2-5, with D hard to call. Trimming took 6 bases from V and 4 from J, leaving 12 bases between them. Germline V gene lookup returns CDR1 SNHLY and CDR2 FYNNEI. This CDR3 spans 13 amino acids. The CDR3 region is CASRSADRETQYF. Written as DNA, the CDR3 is TGTGCCAGCAGATCGGCGGATCGAGAGACCCAGTACTTC.

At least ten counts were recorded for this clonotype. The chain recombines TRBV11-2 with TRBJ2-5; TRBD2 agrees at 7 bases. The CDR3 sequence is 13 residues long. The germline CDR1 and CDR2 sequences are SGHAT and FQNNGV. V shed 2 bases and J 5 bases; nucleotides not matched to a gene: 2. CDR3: CASSLSGRETQYF. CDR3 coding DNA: TGTGCCAGCAGCTTATCCGGGAGGGAGACCCAGTACTTC.

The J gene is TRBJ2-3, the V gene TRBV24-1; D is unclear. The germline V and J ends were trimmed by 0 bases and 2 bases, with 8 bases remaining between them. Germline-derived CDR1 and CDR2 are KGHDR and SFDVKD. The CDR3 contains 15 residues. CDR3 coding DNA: TGTGCCACCAGTGATTTGTACAGTCACACAGATACGCAGTATTTT. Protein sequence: CATSDLYSHTDTQYF.

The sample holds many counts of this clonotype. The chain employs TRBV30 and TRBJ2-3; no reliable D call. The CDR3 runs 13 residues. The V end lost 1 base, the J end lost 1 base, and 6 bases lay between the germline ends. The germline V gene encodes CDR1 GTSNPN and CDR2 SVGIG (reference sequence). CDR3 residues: CAWSGRRTDTQYF. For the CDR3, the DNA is TGTGCCTGGAGTGGGCGCCGCACAGATACGCAGTATTTT.

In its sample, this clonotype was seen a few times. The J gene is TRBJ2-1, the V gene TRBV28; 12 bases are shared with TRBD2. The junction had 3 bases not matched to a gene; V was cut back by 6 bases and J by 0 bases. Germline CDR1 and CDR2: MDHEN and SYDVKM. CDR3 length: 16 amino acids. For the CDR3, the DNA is TGTGCCAGCAGCGAACTAGCGGGGGGCTCCTACAATGAGCAGTTCTTC. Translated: CASSELAGGSYNEQFF.

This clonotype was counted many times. This chain's CDR3 is CASSLQGQSPLHF. The CDR3 DNA sequence: TGTGCCAGCAGCTTACAGGGACAATCACCCCTCCACTTT. The chain has TRBV7-9 and TRBJ1-6; tentatively, D is TRBD1 (6 bases). CDR3 size: 13 residues. Germline CDR1 is SEHNR and CDR2 is FQNEAQ (reference sequence). V was pared by 2 bases and J by 10 bases, with 9 bases between.

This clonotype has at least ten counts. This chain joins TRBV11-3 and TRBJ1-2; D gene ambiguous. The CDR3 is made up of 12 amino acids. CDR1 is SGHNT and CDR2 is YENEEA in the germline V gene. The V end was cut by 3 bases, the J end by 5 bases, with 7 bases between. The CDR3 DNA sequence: TGTGCCAGCAGCTTTCAGGATTATGGCTACACCTTC. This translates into CASSFQDYGYTF. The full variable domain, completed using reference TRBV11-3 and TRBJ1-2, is EAGVVQSPRYKIIEKKQPVAFWCNPISGHNTLYWYLQNLGQGPELLIRYENEEAVDDSQLPKDRFSAERLKGVDSTLKIQPAELGDSAVYLCASSFQDYGYTFGSGTRLTVV.

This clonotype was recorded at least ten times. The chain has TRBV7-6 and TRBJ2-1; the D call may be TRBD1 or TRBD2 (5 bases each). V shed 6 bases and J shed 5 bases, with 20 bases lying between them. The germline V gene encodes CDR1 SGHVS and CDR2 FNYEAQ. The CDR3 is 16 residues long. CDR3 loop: CASSSGTPPIDNEQFF. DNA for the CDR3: TGTGCCAGCAGTTCCGGGACGCCCCCGATTGACAATGAGCAGTTCTTC.

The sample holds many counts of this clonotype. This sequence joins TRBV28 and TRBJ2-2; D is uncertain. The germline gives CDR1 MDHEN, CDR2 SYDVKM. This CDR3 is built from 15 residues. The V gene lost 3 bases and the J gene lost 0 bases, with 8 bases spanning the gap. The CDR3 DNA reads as TGTGCCAGCAGTTTTCAGCCCCCGAACACCGGGGAGCTGTTTTTT. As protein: CASSFQPPNTGELFF. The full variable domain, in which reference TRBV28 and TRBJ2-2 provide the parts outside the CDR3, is DVKVTQSSRYLVKRTGEKVFLECVQDMDHENMFWYRQDPGLGLRLIYFSYDVKMKEKGDIPEGYSVSREKKERFSLILESASTNQTSMYLCASSFQPPNTGELFFGEGSRLTVL.

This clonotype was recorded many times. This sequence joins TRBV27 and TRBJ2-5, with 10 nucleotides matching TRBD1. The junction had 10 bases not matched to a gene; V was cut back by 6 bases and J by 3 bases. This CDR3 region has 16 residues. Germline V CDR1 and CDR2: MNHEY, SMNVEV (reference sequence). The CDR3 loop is CASSVRDRGSEETQYF. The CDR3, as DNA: TGTGCCAGCAGCGTCCGGGACAGGGGAAGTGAAGAGACCCAGTACTTC.

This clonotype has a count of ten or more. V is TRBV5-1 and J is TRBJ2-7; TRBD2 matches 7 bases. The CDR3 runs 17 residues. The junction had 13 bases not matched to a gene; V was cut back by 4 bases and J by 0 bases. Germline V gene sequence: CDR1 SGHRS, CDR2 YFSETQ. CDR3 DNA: TGCGCCAGCAGCCCGCCGACGGGACTACCATCCTCCTACGAGCAGTACTTC. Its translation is CASSPPTGLPSSYEQYF.

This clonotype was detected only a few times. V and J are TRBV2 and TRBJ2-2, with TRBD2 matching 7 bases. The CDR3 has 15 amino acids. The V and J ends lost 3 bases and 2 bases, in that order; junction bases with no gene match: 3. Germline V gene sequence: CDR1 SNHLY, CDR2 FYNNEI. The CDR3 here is CASSDLAVNTGELFF. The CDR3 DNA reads TGTGCCAGCAGTGATCTAGCGGTAAACACCGGGGAGCTGTTTTTT.

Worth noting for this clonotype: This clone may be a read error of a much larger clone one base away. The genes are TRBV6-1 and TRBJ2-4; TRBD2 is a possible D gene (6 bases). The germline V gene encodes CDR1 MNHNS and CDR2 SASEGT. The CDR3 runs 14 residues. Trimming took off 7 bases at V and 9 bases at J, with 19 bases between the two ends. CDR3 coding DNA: TGTGCCAGCAACTCGGGGGTGAGGGAAAGCATTCAGTACTTC. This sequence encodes CASNSGVRESIQYF.

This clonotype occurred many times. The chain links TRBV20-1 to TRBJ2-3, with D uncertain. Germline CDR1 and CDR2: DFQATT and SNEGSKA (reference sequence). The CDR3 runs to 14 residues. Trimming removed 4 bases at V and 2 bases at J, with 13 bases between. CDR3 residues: CSAKGPANTDTQYF. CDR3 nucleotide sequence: TGCAGTGCTAAGGGTCCTGCTAACACAGATACGCAGTATTTT.

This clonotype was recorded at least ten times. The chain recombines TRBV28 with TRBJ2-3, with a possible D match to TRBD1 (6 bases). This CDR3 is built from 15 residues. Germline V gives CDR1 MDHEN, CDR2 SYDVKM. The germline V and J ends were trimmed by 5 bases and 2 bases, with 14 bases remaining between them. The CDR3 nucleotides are TGTGCCAGCAGTCCCCGCAGGGGATACACAGATACGCAGTATTTT. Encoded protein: CASSPRRGYTDTQYF.

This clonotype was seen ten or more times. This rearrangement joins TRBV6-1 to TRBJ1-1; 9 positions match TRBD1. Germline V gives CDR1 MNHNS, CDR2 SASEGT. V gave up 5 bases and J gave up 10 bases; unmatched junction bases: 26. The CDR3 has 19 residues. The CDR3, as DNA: TGTGCCAGCAGTCCAAGGGGCCCGGGACAGGGCACGCATATCTCCTCAGCTTTCTTT. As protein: CASSPRGPGQGTHISSAFF.

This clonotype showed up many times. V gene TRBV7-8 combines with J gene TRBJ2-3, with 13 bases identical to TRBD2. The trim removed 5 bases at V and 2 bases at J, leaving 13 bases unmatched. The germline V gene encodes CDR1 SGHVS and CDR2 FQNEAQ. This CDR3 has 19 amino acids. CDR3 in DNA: TGTGCCAGCAGCGCCCCCCCCCTACTAGCGGGGGGGCTCACAGATACGCAGTATTTT. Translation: CASSAPPLLAGGLTDTQYF.

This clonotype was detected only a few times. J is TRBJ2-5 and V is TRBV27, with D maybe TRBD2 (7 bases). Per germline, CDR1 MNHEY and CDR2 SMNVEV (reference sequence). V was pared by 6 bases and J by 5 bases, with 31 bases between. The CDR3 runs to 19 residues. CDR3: CASSLRGGDGPASRETQYF. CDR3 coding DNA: TGTGCCAGCAGCTTGCGAGGGGGGGATGGGCCGGCTAGTAGGGAGACCCAGTACTTC.

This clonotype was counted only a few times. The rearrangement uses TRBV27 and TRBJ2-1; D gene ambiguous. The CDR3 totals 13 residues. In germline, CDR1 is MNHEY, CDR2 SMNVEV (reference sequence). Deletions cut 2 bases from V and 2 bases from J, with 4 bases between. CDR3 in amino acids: CASSLVTYNEQFF. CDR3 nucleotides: TGTGCCAGCAGTTTAGTCACCTACAATGAGCAGTTCTTC.